This TCR beta chain was captured by sequencing in a study of blood T cell repertoires in COVID-19 (dated by TCRdb to the early 2020s). At the level of the whole study: Samples covering the acute and convalescent phases of COVID-19 were provided by collaborators in the United States, Italy and Spain. The repertoires were made available in a free public database intended to serve as a resource for research on the immune response to SARS-CoV-2. The sample metadata nearly always contained a de-identified subject ID, COVID-19 status, age in years and sex. The prospective study material was composed of cDNA or gDNA derived from T cells, B-cell-depleted T cells, or PBMCs. HLA class I and class II types, where available, came from metadata supplied by the sample provider rather than from assay-based typing. Samples came from the ongoing ImmuneRACE study (first 160 participants) plus 1,254 subjects from 6 global collaborators. Subjects who had been exposed to COVID-19, were actively infected with it, or had recovered from it provided the deeply sampled blood TCRbeta repertoires that made up the dataset. Broader findings and caveats from the paper: The quantity of clinical and demographic metadata differed by source and by participant and was supplied without curation.

The CDR3, from cysteine to phenylalanine, totals 16 residues. Only the CDR3 portion is preserved as DNA: 48 bases, with reading frame beginning at the first base. Per the germline V gene, MNHEY is the CDR1 and SVGAGI is the CDR2. The germline V and J ends show losses of 2 bases and 3 bases respectively, and no gene match explains 3 bases of the junction. In the case of this clone: The specificity of this receptor is unknown. It has no much larger one-base neighbor in the sample; base qualities were not kept.

TCRbeta CDR3 regions were amplified from genomic DNA by means of the immunoSEQ Assay, a bias-controlled multiplex PCR. For the original study's pipeline: Within the assay, amplification of reference gene primers was used to estimate how many nucleated cells each sample contained. To quantify the absolute abundance of each unique TCRbeta CDR3 rearrangement, sequence reads were collapsed and filtered. For each sample, productive Simpson clonality was calculated as the square root of Simpson's diversity index across productive rearrangements. Drawn from immuneACCESS, this table holds only the in-frame rearrangements with V and J called that TCRdb kept. Clones are partly lost; checked studies trace under half to an unresolved V gene and leave the rest unexplained. From that table come the V and J calls and clone size; the DNA was used to work out D and trimming. The sample has 150,000 to 200,000 clones on record, approximately 87% of them singletons. The biggest ten clones account for approximately 7% of the sample.

In the prospective study, participants were about 18 to 100 years old, resided in 24 geographic areas of the United States, and were enrolled through a virtual design. To assign participants to cohorts, the prospective study relied on clinical history that participants themselves reported in a screening survey and a study questionnaire. For ImmuneRACE Cohort 3, a participant was defined as recovered based on two consecutive negative NP/OP PCR tests, clearance by a healthcare professional, or resolution of symptoms. Mobile phlebotomists in the prospective study collected whole blood, serum and a nasopharyngeal or oropharyngeal swab from every participant. Participants in the prospective study had the option to provide additional blood draws and questionnaires over a roughly two-month period. Prospective study blood samples were shipped either frozen or at room temperature before DNA extraction.

The TCR comes from a woman between 45 and 65 years old who had recovered from COVID-19. Input material: PBMCs or T cells enriched from blood (not recorded which). The receptor chain draws on TRBV6-5 and TRBJ2-1; 11 central bases correspond to TRBD1. The CDR3 reads as follows: CASSYMGTGGYNEQFF. The DNA is as follows: TGTGCCAGCAGTTACATGGGGACAGGGGGCTACAATGAGCAGTTCTTC.